Each of the 26 T cell receptor beta chains below was sequenced from the same sample in a study of shared clonotypes between healthy human individuals. Repertoires were generated with immunoSEQ multiplex PCR, while TCRdb's copy carries only in-frame clones and drops some. The table records approximately 2.4 million clones, 90% to 96% of them present only once. Sequenced sample: naive CD4+ T cells sorted from blood. Subset denoted: CD45RA+ positively selected. Receptors originate from a man between 18 and 29 years old in good health.

The rearrangement joins TRBV11-2 to TRBJ2-5; 12 nucleotides line up with TRBD2. The V gene end was trimmed by 5 bases and the J gene end by 3 bases; junction bases not matched to a gene: 7. CDR3 size: 16 residues. Germline V lookup: CDR1 SGHAT, CDR2 FQNNGV. The DNA of the CDR3 is TGTGCCAGCAGCCCCGGACTAGCGGGGTTCAAAGAGACCCAGTACTTC. It translates to CASSPGLAGFKETQYF.

The genes are TRBV19 and TRBJ1-1, with D possibly being TRBD1 (6 bases). V lost 8 bases and J 0 bases, leaving 7 bases between the germline ends. From germline, CDR1 is LNHDA and CDR2 SQIVND (reference sequence). The CDR3 loop spans 12 amino acids. CDR3: CASRTVNTEAFF. CDR3 DNA sequence: TGTGCCAGTCGGACAGTGAACACTGAAGCTTTCTTT.

The chain has TRBV13 and TRBJ2-2, with D hard to call. Trimming took off 0 bases at V and 6 bases at J, with 8 bases between the two ends. Germline lookup yields CDR1 PRHDT and CDR2 FYEKMQ (reference sequence). There are 14 residues in the CDR3. The CDR3 nucleotides are TGTGCCAGCAGCTTAGGCACGGGTTCCGGGGAGCTGTTTTTT. This sequence encodes CASSLGTGSGELFF.

V gene TRBV2 combines with J gene TRBJ2-7, with TRBD2 as a possible D gene (7 bases). CDR1 SNHLY and CDR2 FYNNEI come from the germline V gene. CDR3 length: 12 amino acids. This CDR3 is CAIEGGVYEQYF. CDR3 in DNA: TGTGCGATCGAAGGGGGGGTATACGAGCAGTACTTC.

The chain employs TRBV7-6 and TRBJ2-5; D possibly corresponds to TRBD1 (6 bases). The germline V and J ends were trimmed by 3 bases and 2 bases, with 10 bases remaining between them. This CDR3 spans 14 amino acids. Germline V gene data show CDR1 as SGHVS and CDR2 as FNYEAQ. CDR3 protein: CASSLITGQETQYF. CDR3 sequence (DNA): TGTGCCAGCAGCTTGATAACAGGGCAAGAGACCCAGTACTTC.

The rearrangement uses TRBV29-1 and TRBJ2-3, with D perhaps assigned TRBD1 or TRBD2 (5 bases each). Per the germline V gene, CDR1 is SQVTM and CDR2 is ANQGSEA. V shed 6 bases and J shed 0 bases, with 13 bases lying between them. The CDR3 length is 14 residues. The CDR3, as DNA: TGCAGCGTCTTAGGGGACCGGAGCACAGATACGCAGTATTTT. Its translation is CSVLGDRSTDTQYF.

The rearrangement uses TRBV9 and TRBJ2-7; D tentatively fits TRBD1 or TRBD2 (5 bases each). Per germline, CDR1 SGDLS and CDR2 YYNGEE. CDR3 length: 14 amino acids. Deletions cut 3 bases from V and 0 bases from J, with 10 bases between. CDR3 residues: CASSARDPSYEQYF. The CDR3 DNA sequence: TGTGCCAGCAGCGCCCGGGACCCCTCCTACGAGCAGTACTTC.

This chain links TRBV30 with TRBJ1-1; possible D gene TRBD1, 5 bases. The CDR3 totals 12 residues. V was shortened by 7 bases and J by 2 bases, with 11 bases between the two germline ends. The V gene's germline CDR1 is GTSNPN and CDR2 SVGIG (reference sequence). As DNA, the CDR3 is TGTGCCTCCGGCAGGGCTAACACTGAAGCTTTCTTT. Protein product: CASGRANTEAFF.

J is TRBJ2-5 and V is TRBV2; no clear D. Germline-derived CDR1 and CDR2 are SNHLY and FYNNEI. Trimming pared 0 bases from V and 5 bases from J, leaving 13 bases between. The CDR3 runs 15 residues. The CDR3 sequence: CASSEAGSVGETQYF. CDR3 in DNA: TGTGCCAGCAGTGAAGCGGGAAGCGTTGGGGAGACCCAGTACTTC.

The rearrangement uses TRBV29-1 and TRBJ1-1; D unresolved. Germline V lookup: CDR1 SQVTM, CDR2 ANQGSEA. V gave up 1 base and J gave up 4 bases, with 13 bases separating them. The CDR3 loop spans 14 amino acids. In DNA, the CDR3 is TGCAGCGTTGAAGCCCGGAATGGGCCCACTGAAGCTTTCTTT. Its translation is CSVEARNGPTEAFF.

The CDR3 coding sequence is TGTGCCAGCAGCTCTCAGGGGCCCGGTAGGGGAGCTTTCTTT. It yields the protein CASSSQGPGRGAFF. The chain joins TRBV7-9 to TRBJ1-1, with D possibly being TRBD1 (6 bases). V was shortened by 4 bases and J by 10 bases, with 19 bases between the two germline ends. Germline V CDR1 and CDR2: SEHNR, FQNEAQ (reference sequence). This CDR3 comprises 14 residues.

On this clone: This sample includes further DNA sequences coding for the same CDR3. The chain links TRBV5-1 to TRBJ2-7, with D maybe TRBD2 (6 bases). Germline V gene lookup returns CDR1 SGHRS and CDR2 YFSETQ. V gave up 4 bases and J gave up 4 bases, with 18 bases separating them. This CDR3 spans 15 amino acids. CDR3 sequence (DNA): TGCGCCAGCAGCCCCTCGACTAGTGGGGGGTACGAGCAGTACTTC. Its translation: CASSPSTSGGYEQYF.

The V call is TRBV30, the J call TRBJ1-3, with D unclear. The V gene lost 1 base and the J gene lost 3 bases, with 16 bases spanning the gap. The CDR3 is 16 residues long. Germline values: CDR1 GTSNPN, CDR2 SVGIG (reference sequence). The CDR3 loop is CAWSGPGLPFGNTIYF. The CDR3 DNA reads TGTGCCTGGAGTGGCCCCGGTCTGCCATTTGGAAACACCATATATTTT.

This chain connects TRBV5-1 to TRBJ1-4; 8 nucleotides agree with TRBD1. In germline, CDR1 is SGHRS, CDR2 YFSETQ. The CDR3 extends over 15 amino acids. J lost 3 bases, V lost 2 bases, and 3 bases had no gene match. CDR3 DNA sequence: TGCGCCAGCAGCTTTAGACAGGGGCCTAATGAAAAACTGTTTTTT. Amino acid sequence: CASSFRQGPNEKLFF.

The gene calls are TRBV6-5 and TRBJ2-2, with D tentatively TRBD2 (5 bases). Trimming cost V 6 bases and J 6 bases, with 17 bases left between them. The CDR3 contains 15 residues. Germline V gene sequence: CDR1 MNHEY, CDR2 SVGAGI. The DNA for the CDR3 is TGTGCCAGCAGCCGGGGTGCAGGCCAGTCCGGGGAGCTGTTTTTT. As protein: CASSRGAGQSGELFF.

The chain uses TRBV5-5 and TRBJ1-1; perhaps TRBD1 as D (5 bases). Germline CDR1 is SGHKS and CDR2 is YYEKEE (reference sequence). This CDR3 spans 13 amino acids. The V end lost 4 bases, the J end lost 4 bases, and 11 bases lay between the germline ends. This CDR3 reads CASSAMTVTEAFF. Written as DNA, the CDR3 is TGTGCCAGCAGCGCAATGACAGTCACTGAAGCTTTCTTT.

The rearrangement joins TRBV5-4 to TRBJ1-1; no definite D call. CDR1 SGHNT and CDR2 YYREEE come from the germline V gene (reference sequence). V gave up 0 bases and J gave up 7 bases, with 13 bases separating them. CDR3 length: 14 amino acids. The CDR3 region has the DNA TGTGCCAGCAGCTTGGGGCACCAAATACTTGAAGCTTTCTTT. Residues: CASSLGHQILEAFF. Drawing the rest from reference TRBV5-4 and TRBJ1-1, the complete variable domain is ETGVTQSPTHLIKTRGQQVTLRCSSQSGHNTVSWYQQALGQGPQFIFQYYREEENGRGNFPPRFSGLQFPNYSSELNVNALELDDSALYLCASSLGHQILEAFFGQGTRLTVV.

The rearrangement links TRBV9 to TRBJ2-1; 15 bases agree with TRBD2. The J segment lost 7 bases and the V segment lost 7 bases, leaving 6 bases of the junction unmatched. Germline values: CDR1 SGDLS, CDR2 YYNGEE. There are 15 residues in the CDR3. The CDR3, as DNA: TGTGCCAGCGGGACTAGCGGGGGGTCCTGGAATGAGCAGTTCTTC. It encodes CASGTSGGSWNEQFF.

V usage is TRBV7-8 and J usage is TRBJ1-6, with TRBD1 identical over 7 bases. The trim removed 9 bases at V and 5 bases at J, leaving 10 bases unmatched. The CDR3 runs to 15 residues. The germline CDR1 and CDR2 sequences are SGHVS and FQNEAQ. CDR3: CASARQGQNNSPLHF. DNA for the CDR3: TGTGCCAGTGCTAGACAGGGTCAAAATAATTCACCCCTCCACTTT.

The chain combines TRBV5-1 with TRBJ2-7, with D possibly TRBD1 on 5 matching bases. Germline V gene data show CDR1 as SGHRS and CDR2 as YFSETQ. This CDR3 has 14 residues. Trimming removed 3 bases from V and 2 bases from J, with 12 bases in between. For the CDR3, the DNA is TGCGCCAGCAGCTGGGGCCGCGGACCCTACGAGCAGTACTTC. Translated, it gives CASSWGRGPYEQYF.

This clone is a singleton in its sample. The chain is built from TRBV6-4 and TRBJ1-2; 9 nucleotides agree with TRBD1. This CDR3 has 13 residues. CDR1 is MRHNA, CDR2 SNTAGT, per germline. With V trimmed by 6 bases and J by 7 bases, 6 bases remained unmatched. CDR3 sequence reads: CASSPGQGFGYTF. As DNA, the CDR3 is TGTGCCAGCAGCCCGGGACAGGGTTTTGGCTACACCTTC.

The chain employs TRBV5-1 and TRBJ2-1, with TRBD1 identical over 7 bases. Germline V CDR1 and CDR2: SGHRS, YFSETQ. Trimming at V came to 3 bases and at J to 2 bases, leaving 20 bases not matched to a gene. The CDR3 is made up of 20 amino acids. The CDR3 sequence: CASSSYHPRDSGQAYNEQFF. The CDR3 bases are TGCGCCAGCAGCTCGTACCACCCCAGAGACTCCGGACAGGCCTACAATGAGCAGTTCTTC.

This chain uses TRBV6-5 with TRBJ1-2, with a tentative D call TRBD1 (6 bases). Trimming left V 10 bases short and J 8 bases short, with 17 bases between. Germline loops: CDR1 MNHEY, CDR2 SVGAGI. This CDR3 contains 12 residues. In nucleotides, the CDR3 is TGTGCCACCTCCGACAGGACCCGGGGCTACACCTTC. Encoded protein: CATSDRTRGYTF.

V usage is TRBV28 and J usage is TRBJ1-1; 8 nucleotides match TRBD1. The V and J ends lost 5 bases and 4 bases, in that order; junction bases with no gene match: 9. In germline, CDR1 is MDHEN, CDR2 SYDVKM. This CDR3 has 15 amino acids. The CDR3 spells CASSARGQISTEAFF. The CDR3 DNA follows: TGTGCCAGCAGTGCCAGGGGGCAGATCAGCACTGAAGCTTTCTTT.

The chain is built from TRBV29-1 and TRBJ2-3; D may be TRBD1 (6 bases). V lost 6 bases and J lost 10, with 14 bases in between. The CDR3 sequence is 11 residues long. Germline V gene sequence: CDR1 SQVTM, CDR2 ANQGSEA. CDR3 protein: CSVSTGSAQYF. CDR3 bases: TGCAGCGTCTCTACAGGGTCGGCGCAGTATTTT.

The chain couples TRBV5-8 to TRBJ2-7; 8 bases align to TRBD1. V lost 5 bases and J lost 1; bases outside the gene matches: 11. The germline CDR1 and CDR2 sequences are SGHTS and YDEGEE. The length of the CDR3 is 16 residues. The CDR3 DNA reads TGTGCCAGCAGATTGCCGTTCCGGGACAGGTCCTACGAGCAGTACTTC. Its translation: CASRLPFRDRSYEQYF.